This T cell receptor beta chain comes out of a study of cytomegalovirus exposure and HLA in healthy donors (TCRdb year 2017). Study-level background: An earlier analysis of approximately 640 of the donors reported 250 to 300 Gb of sequence data and some 120 million unique TCR beta sequences from about 180 million T cells. To predict cytomegalovirus infection status, the study brought together high-throughput TCR immunosequencing, statistical association of individual TCRs with disease status, and machine learning. In addition to the first cohort of roughly 700 subjects, a separate validation cohort of 120 different subjects was used. Across approximately 400 genotyped donors of the cohort, an average of about 240,000 unique TCR beta nucleotide sequences per donor were sequenced, and approximately 17% of those sequences were non-productive. All discovery cohort repertoires had been generated on a single sequencing platform. The genetic ancestry cluster associated with self-reported Caucasian donors included over 80% of the roughly 390 genotyped donors. A later genetic analysis used genome-wide SNP genotypes for about 60% of the roughly 700 donors, treating that subset as a discovery cohort. The study aimed to test whether signatures of past pathogen exposure could be identified by cataloging public T cell receptors. In a later analysis, previously published TCR beta repertoires from 670 or so donors were re-analyzed and high-resolution HLA genotyping was added so that TCR occurrence patterns could be studied. Roughly 300 gigabases of sequencing data and 70 million to 100 million unique TCR sequences were included in an early release covering about 620 HLA-typed donors. Typing coverage differed by locus: A, B, C, DRB1 and DQB1 were typed in about 629-630 donors, DQA1 in approximately 520, DPA1 in some 570, and DPB1 in 472. About 5 DR-DQ haplotypes were handled as single units for association and clustering, since linkage in the cohort was strong. To decide whether each TCR beta V gene segment behaved as functional or pseudogenic, an earlier analysis of some 600 of the donors relied on high-throughput TCR beta sequencing. Donor age, sex, ethnicity and CMV serostatus were collected together with the repertoire data. The study used immunosequencing to profile the T cell repertoires of some 600 subjects and linked those repertoires to cytomegalovirus serostatus. Rather than using new phenotypic data, the later analysis identified candidate immune exposures from TCR beta sequences and from how often those sequences occurred across donors. Class I and class II HLA loci were covered by the typing at four-digit resolution. Study-level results and caveats: In an earlier analysis of a few hundred of the donors, most TCR beta V segments were observed in productive rearrangements about 87% or about 30% of the time, broadly matching IMGT annotations. Strong co-occurrence of HLA alleles, especially DR and DQ, made assigning TCR associations to individual alleles difficult. It was suggested by the authors that the approach could potentially be generalized to other disease states and immunological phenotypes. The study gave a list of under 200 TCR beta chains associated with cytomegalovirus. Most CMV-associated TCR beta chains appeared to be HLA-restricted in a later analysis, and the HLA associations seemed to be driven largely by CMV exposure. In a later analysis, HLA-associated TCR beta chains showed more clonal expansion and lower generation probabilities than non-associated chains that were equally common. The sequencing pipeline was judged likely to have produced a cluster of highly shared sequence variants as a technical artifact. Because the 87-base-pair reads could not distinguish some IMGT-functional V segments, including TRBV6-2 and TRBV6-3, those segments were excluded. The earlier analysis of approximately 540 of the donors excluded approximately 15 rarely observed V segments, including chromosome 9 orphons, because counts were too low. The classifier was reported to diagnose cytomegalovirus status with high specificity and sensitivity in both the original and validation cohorts. Several of the top co-occurrence clusters appeared to be linked to parvovirus B19, influenza, CMV and Epstein-Barr virus, according to a later analysis. Presence/absence analyses assumed roughly uniform sequencing depth across donors, an assumption that may not hold. In a later analysis, the rate of TCR association differed among HLA loci, with DRB1 alleles having the most associated TCRs and HLA-C alleles having the fewest. A further reported finding was that TCR beta sequences accurately predicted the HLA-A and HLA-B alleles for most subjects in the first cohort. Linkage disequilibrium might explain the correlated functional status among segregating V segments, but an unknown experimental factor could not be excluded. An association between a missense DCLRE1C variant and V-gene and J-gene trimming of TCR beta chains was found in a later genetic analysis and replicated in an independent cohort. Compared with the approximately 670-donor mean, donors in an Asian-associated ancestry cluster had fewer N-insertions in productive TCRs, according to a later genetic analysis. Because HLA typing was missing for some donors at each locus, association tests included only the typed subset. The cohort was sequenced for TCR beta chains only, and without alpha or paired-chain data the features that could be detected were limited. At a false discovery rate of 0.05, a later analysis linked 16,000 or so TCR beta sequences to specific HLA alleles. For the cohort, immune exposure information was limited to CMV serostatus. A few of the identified cytomegalovirus-associated TCR beta chains were confirmed in vitro to be specific for cytomegalovirus antigens. Most TCR sequences were observed very rarely across donors, whereas some public TCRs were present in many individuals.

The cohort comprised 670 or so healthy bone marrow donors. At the time of sampling, every cohort member was nominally healthy, though immune exposures that went unrecorded were likely present. The donor was CMV seronegative and was included in the group of 352 seronegative cohort members. A peripheral blood sample was collected from each donor, and TCR beta sequencing was performed on peripheral blood mononuclear cells. The Qiagen DNeasy Blood Extraction Kit was used to extract genomic DNA from the blood cell samples. Inclusive of the bounding cysteine and phenylalanine, the CDR3 is 15 residues long. Only the CDR3 DNA stays, 45 bases, in frame from base 1. Based on the germline V gene (reference sequence), the CDR1 and CDR2 sequences are SEHNR and FQNEAQ. V lost 0 bases and J lost 4 bases; the stretch between them is 13 bases long. The table lists this clone with many counts. No cognate antigen has been identified for it. Base qualities were left out, and no much larger clone turns up one base away.

Receptors were amplified or captured by the immunoSEQ multiplex PCR assay. A mixture of 60 forward primers for TCR Vbeta segments and 13 reverse primers for TCR Jbeta segments was used in the multiplex PCR. A multiplex PCR assay on genomic DNA amplified the CDR3 region of rearranged TCR beta genes. On the Illumina HiSeq System, the amplified TCR beta libraries were sequenced as 87-base-pair reads. The source study handled its data this way. A later analysis counted tens of millions of unique TCR beta chains across the approximately 700 repertoires, and about 10 million of these chains were shared by at least two donors. A nearest-neighbor algorithm error-corrected the raw reads and collapsed the reads into unique sequences, merging closely related sequences to remove PCR and sequencing errors. To assign V, D and J gene segments, CDR3 sequences were aligned to IMGT reference sequences. For a sequence to be retained, a match of at least six nucleotides to both a V gene segment and a J gene segment was required. A rearrangement was called productive if the CDR3 had no stop codons and remained in frame with V and J, and every other rearrangement was called non-productive. Following IMGT convention, CDR3 was defined as the stretch from the second conserved V-encoded cysteine to the conserved J-encoded phenylalanine. The earlier analysis of 500 to 650 of the donors excluded any sequence lacking an unambiguous match to a single V gene segment. In an earlier analysis of approximately 590 of the donors, a V segment was called functional when productive rearrangements were above 56.7%, and segregating when the standard deviation between donors exceeded 5%. To diagnose cytomegalovirus status from the catalog of TCR beta chain sequences, a statistical classification framework was built. V and J gene assignment, in a later analysis, came from comparing TCR nucleotide sequences with IMGT/GENE-DB human TR gene sequences. The TCRdist pipeline was used in a later analysis to assign CDR3 sequences and most-parsimonious VDJ recombination scenarios. A later analysis defined each TCR beta chain by its CDR3 amino acid sequence plus V-gene family, and excluded reads lacking a unique V-gene family. In a later analysis, some 600 highly shared, low-generation-probability nucleotide sequences were removed to address suspected cross-contamination and a sequencing artifact. A later analysis calculated a clonal expansion index for each public chain from normalized within-repertoire ranks of inferred template counts. Generation probabilities in a later analysis came from a VDJ recombination model fitted to out-of-frame rearrangements, and those results were checked against IGoR. In a later analysis, TCR-TCR, TCR-HLA and TCR-CMV co-occurrence was scored with hypergeometric tests, and a repertoire-size bias correction was applied to TCR pairs. To estimate false discovery rates, a later analysis permuted the HLA or CMV assignments 20 times. In a later analysis, co-occurring TCRs were grouped using DBSCAN, with TCRdist sequence similarity added in when clustering inside HLA-allele-positive subsets. Co-occurrence clustering excluded repertoires with fewer than 30,000 or more than 120,000 public chains, plus five with anomalous nucleotide sharing. TCRdb obtained this table from immuneACCESS and retained in-frame rearrangements with V and J assigned. These tables miss some clones; where compared with another copy, unresolved V genes account for less than half of the shortfall, and the remainder is unexplained. That table gives V, J and clone size, and the DNA gave D and trimming. Counted in this sample were some 150,000 clones; 60% to 80% of them appeared once. The leading ten clones occupy around 1% of the sample.

This receptor was taken from a male donor in good health and CMV-seronegative. The receptor chain draws on TRBV7-9 and TRBJ2-7; the D segment could be TRBD1, given 6 matching bases. Source material: PBMCs. CDR3 region: CASSLAQGRLYEQYF. The sequence in DNA is TGTGCCAGCAGCTTAGCACAGGGCCGGTTATACGAGCAGTACTTC.